This TCR beta chain stems from a study of cytomegalovirus exposure and HLA in healthy donors. Findings of the study overall: Analysis was carried out at a later point, and it linked a missense DCLRE1C variant to TCR beta V- and J-gene trimming.

Researchers ran the PCR with 60 Vbeta and 13 Jbeta primers. Only in-frame clones appear in the TCRdb table, and some are missing; sequencing was by immunoSEQ multiplex PCR. The repertoire has approximately 110,000 clones, 77% of them found once; the top ten carry roughly 3.5%. With 3 bases clipped from V and 1 base from J, the junction kept 5 bases outside the gene matches. CDR3 length: 14 residues. The germline V gene encodes CDR1 SQVTM and CDR2 ANQGSEA. A remark on this clone: No antigen is known for it.

The TCR sequence derives from a human donor in good health. This rearrangement joins TRBV29-1 to TRBJ1-1; TRBD1 aligns across 7 bases. The sequenced sample consisted of PBMCs. The DNA for the CDR3 is TGCAGCGTTGAGCCGACAGGGCCGAACACTGAAGCTTTCTTT. Amino acids: CSVEPTGPNTEAFF. Full variable domain (remainder filled in from reference TRBV29-1 and TRBJ1-1): SAVISQKPSRDICQRGTSLTIQCQVDSQVTMMFWYRQQPGQSLTLIATANQGSEATYESGFVIDKFPISRPNLTFSTLTVSNMSPEDSSIYLCSVEPTGPNTEAFFGQGTRLTVV.